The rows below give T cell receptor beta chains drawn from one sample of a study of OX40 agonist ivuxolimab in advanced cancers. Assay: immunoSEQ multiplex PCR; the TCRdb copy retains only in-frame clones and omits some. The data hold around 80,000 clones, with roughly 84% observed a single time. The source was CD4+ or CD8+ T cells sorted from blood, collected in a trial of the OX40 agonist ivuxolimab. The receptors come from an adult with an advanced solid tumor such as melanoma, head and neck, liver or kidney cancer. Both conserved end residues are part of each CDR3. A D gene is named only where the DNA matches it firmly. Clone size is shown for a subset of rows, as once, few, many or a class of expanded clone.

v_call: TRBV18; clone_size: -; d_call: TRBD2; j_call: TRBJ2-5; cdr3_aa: CASSRLAAQETQYF; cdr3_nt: TGTGCCAGCTCACGGCTAGCGGCCCAAGAGACCCAGTACTTC
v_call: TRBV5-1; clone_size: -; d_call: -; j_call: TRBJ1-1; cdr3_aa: CASGENTEAFF; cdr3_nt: TGCGCCAGCGGAGAGAACACTGAAGCTTTCTTT
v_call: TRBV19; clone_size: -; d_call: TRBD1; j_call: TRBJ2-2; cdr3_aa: CASTLDRPNTGELFF; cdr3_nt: TGTGCCAGTACCTTGGACAGGCCGAACACCGGGGAGCTGTTTTTT
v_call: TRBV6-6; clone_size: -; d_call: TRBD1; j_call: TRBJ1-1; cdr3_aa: CASRLTGGRVAFF; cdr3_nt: TGTGCCAGCAGACTGACAGGGGGCAGGGTAGCTTTCTTT
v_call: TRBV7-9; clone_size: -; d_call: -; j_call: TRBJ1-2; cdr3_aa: CASSLEVSSYGYTF; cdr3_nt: TGTGCCAGCAGCTTGGAAGTCTCTTCCTATGGCTACACCTTC
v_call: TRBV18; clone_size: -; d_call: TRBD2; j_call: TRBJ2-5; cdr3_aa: CASSPLSGGPGETQYF; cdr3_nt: TGTGCCAGCTCACCACTTAGCGGGGGGCCAGGAGAGACCCAGTACTTC
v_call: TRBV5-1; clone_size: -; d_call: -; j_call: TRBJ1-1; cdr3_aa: CASSFDGNTEAFF; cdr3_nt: TGCGCCAGCAGCTTTGACGGGAACACTGAAGCTTTCTTT
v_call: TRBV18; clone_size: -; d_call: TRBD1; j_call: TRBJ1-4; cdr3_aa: CASSPIRTGPNEKLFF; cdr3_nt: TGTGCCAGCTCACCCATTCGGACAGGGCCTAATGAAAAACTGTTTTTT
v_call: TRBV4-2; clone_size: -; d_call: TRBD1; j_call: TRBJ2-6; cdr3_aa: CASSGEALQGIRSGANVLTF; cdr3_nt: TGTGCCAGCAGCGGAGAGGCCCTACAGGGGATTCGGTCTGGGGCCAACGTCCTGACTTTC
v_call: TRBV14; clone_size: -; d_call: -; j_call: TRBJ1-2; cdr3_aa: CASSQDGNYGYTF; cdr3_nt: TGTGCCAGCAGCCAAGATGGGAACTATGGCTACACCTTC
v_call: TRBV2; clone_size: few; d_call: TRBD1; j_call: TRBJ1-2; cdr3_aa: CASSEQGQGWDGYTF; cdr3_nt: TGTGCCAGCAGTGAACAGGGACAGGGTTGGGATGGCTACACCTTC
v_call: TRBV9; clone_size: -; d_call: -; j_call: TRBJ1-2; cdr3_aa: CASSVDVSEKTGTPYGYTF; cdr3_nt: TGTGCCAGCAGCGTAGACGTTTCGGAAAAAACCGGGACCCCCTATGGCTACACCTTC
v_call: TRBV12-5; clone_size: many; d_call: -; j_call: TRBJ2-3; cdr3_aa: CASGFSGTQYF; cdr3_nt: TGTGCTAGTGGTTTTAGCGGCACGCAGTATTTT
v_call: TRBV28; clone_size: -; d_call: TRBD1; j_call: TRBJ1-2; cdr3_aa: CASSFGQVRGYTF; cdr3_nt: TGTGCCAGCAGCTTCGGACAGGTTCGCGGCTACACCTTC
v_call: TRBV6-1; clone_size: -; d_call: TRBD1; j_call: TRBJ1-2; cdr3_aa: CASSEAWDRGGYTF; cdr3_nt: TGTGCCAGCAGTGAAGCGTGGGACAGGGGTGGCTACACCTTC
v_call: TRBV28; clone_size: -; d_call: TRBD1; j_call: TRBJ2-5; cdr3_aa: CASSPRTGQETQYF; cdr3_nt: TGTGCCAGCAGTCCCCGGACAGGTCAAGAGACCCAGTACTTC
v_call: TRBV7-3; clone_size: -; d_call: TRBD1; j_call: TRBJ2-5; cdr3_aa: CASSLSGQGAETQYF; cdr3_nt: TGTGCCAGCAGCTTAAGTGGACAGGGCGCAGAGACCCAGTACTTC
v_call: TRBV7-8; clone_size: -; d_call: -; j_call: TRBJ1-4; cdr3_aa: CASSLGEGRANEKLFF; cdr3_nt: TGTGCCAGCAGCTTAGGGGAGGGGAGAGCTAATGAAAAACTGTTTTTT
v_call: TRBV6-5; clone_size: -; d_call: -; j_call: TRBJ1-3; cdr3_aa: CASSNGWGGGNTIYF; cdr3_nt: TGTGCCAGCAGCAACGGATGGGGGGGCGGAAACACCATATATTTT
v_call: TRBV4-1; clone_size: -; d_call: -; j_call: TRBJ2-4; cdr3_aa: CASSQPTESLAKNIQYF; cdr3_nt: TGCGCCAGCAGCCAACCGACAGAAAGCCTAGCCAAAAACATTCAGTACTTC
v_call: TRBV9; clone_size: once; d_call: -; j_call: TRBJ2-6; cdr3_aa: CASSVGDSGANVLTF; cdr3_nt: TGTGCCAGCAGCGTGGGTGACTCTGGGGCCAACGTCCTGACTTTC
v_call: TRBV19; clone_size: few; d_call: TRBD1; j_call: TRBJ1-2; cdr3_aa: CASSIGQGARYGYTF; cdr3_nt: TGTGCCAGTAGTATAGGACAGGGGGCTCGGTATGGCTACACCTTC